This is a list of T cell receptor beta chains from one sample in a study of blood T cells in healthy people across ages. A single record per CDR3 protein comes from TCRdb applying MiXCR to the 5' RACE reads. This sample yields hundreds of thousands of distinct CDR3 sequences, of which about 30% are seen a single time; about a sixth belongs to the top ten. Sequencing used blood. The source of these receptors is a woman aged 80 or over in good health. Each CDR3 is given with its conserved first and last residue. The D gene is left open where the match is weak. Size tells how often a clone was seen (once, few, many) or the class of an expanded clone, and some rows leave it out.

j_gene	abundance	d_gene	v_gene	CDR3aa	CDR3nt
TRBJ2-7	-	-	TRBV28	CATSPALSYEQYF	TGTGCCACCTCTCCGGCTCTCTCCTACGAGCAGTACTTC
TRBJ2-7	-	-	TRBV9	CASSLTYDYEQYF	TGTGCCAGCAGCTTAACCTACGACTACGAGCAGTACTTC
TRBJ1-2	-	-	TRBV27	CASTVGYGYTF	TGTGCCAGCACAGTAGGCTATGGCTACACCTTC
TRBJ1-2	few	-	TRBV9	CASSAGTDTNYGYTF	TGTGCCAGCAGCGCCGGGACGGATACTAACTATGGCTACACCTTC
TRBJ2-1	many	-	TRBV30	CASEDTSTYNEQFF	TGTGCCTCCGAGGACACAAGTACCTACAATGAGCAGTTCTTC
TRBJ2-3	-	TRBD1	TRBV12-3/TRBV12-4	CASSWGQGVSTDTQYF	TGTGCCAGCAGCTGGGGACAGGGAGTGAGTACAGATACGCAGTATTTT
TRBJ2-7	-	TRBD1	TRBV11-2	CASSPKQGLLSYEQYF	TGTGCCAGCAGCCCCAAACAGGGGTTACTCTCCTACGAGCAGTACTTC
TRBJ2-7	-	TRBD2	TRBV7-2	CASSWSGAYEQYF	TGTGCCAGCAGCTGGAGCGGGGCTTACGAGCAGTACTTC
TRBJ1-5	few	-	TRBV28	CASSTTGSGQPQHF	TGTGCCAGCAGTACTACAGGGAGCGGTCAGCCCCAGCATTTT
TRBJ1-1	once	-	TRBV9	CASSVDGGALNTEAFF	TGTGCCAGCAGCGTAGACGGGGGCGCGTTGAACACTGAAGCTTTCTTT
TRBJ1-2	many	-	TRBV5-1	CASSLAPSGEIGYTF	TGCGCCAGCAGCTTGGCCCCATCAGGGGAGATTGGCTACACCTTC
TRBJ2-3	many	TRBD1	TRBV12-3/TRBV12-4	CASSALIAGTGWSTDTQYF	TGTGCCAGCAGTGCCCTAATAGCCGGGACAGGGTGGAGCACAGATACGCAGTATTTT
TRBJ2-1	-	-	TRBV6-5	CASKMGTEQFF	TGTGCCAGCAAAATGGGGACTGAGCAGTTCTTC
TRBJ2-1	many	TRBD1	TRBV20-1	CSTGGNEQFF	TGCAGTACAGGGGGCAATGAGCAGTTCTTC
TRBJ2-5	many	TRBD1	TRBV7-9	CASSEDRGQETQYF	TGTGCCAGCAGCGAAGACAGGGGGCAAGAGACCCAGTACTTC
TRBJ2-5	many	-	TRBV6-1	CASSEVPAEETQYF	TGTGCCAGCAGTGAAGTTCCGGCAGAGGAGACCCAGTACTTC
TRBJ1-1	once	-	TRBV15	CATGSGTSRAEAFF	TGTGCCACCGGCAGCGGAACGTCCCGCGCTGAAGCTTTCTTT
TRBJ2-7	few	-	TRBV30	CAWSVGRTYEQYF	TGTGCCTGGAGTGTGGGGAGGACCTACGAGCAGTACTTC
TRBJ2-5	many	-	TRBV6-6	CASSYSGMGTQYF	TGTGCCAGCAGTTACTCAGGGATGGGGACCCAGTACTTC
TRBJ2-7	-	-	TRBV29-1	CSVAEGQLSSYEQYF	TGCAGCGTCGCTGAAGGACAGCTATCCTCCTACGAGCAGTACTTC
TRBJ2-3	-	-	TRBV7-2	CASSLASWITDTQYF	TGTGCCAGCAGCTTAGCCAGCTGGATCACAGATACGCAGTATTTT
TRBJ2-7	few	-	TRBV7-2	CASSLVGRTYEQYF	TGTGCCAGCAGCTTAGTCGGAAGAACCTACGAGCAGTACTTC
TRBJ1-1	-	-	TRBV11-2	CASTPRGRVTHNWAFF	TGTGCCAGCACCCCGAGGGGCAGGGTGACCCACAATTGGGCTTTCTTT
TRBJ1-3	few	-	TRBV6-5	CASSYLGASGNTIYF	TGTGCCAGCAGTTACCTGGGGGCGAGTGGAAACACCATATATTTT
TRBJ2-1	many	-	TRBV6-5	CASRRTGSSYNEQFF	TGTGCCAGCAGGAGAACAGGGAGCTCCTACAATGAGCAGTTCTTC
TRBJ1-5	-	-	TRBV10-3	CAISESGGGGQPQHF	TGTGCCATCAGTGAGTCAGGCGGGGGGGGTCAGCCCCAGCATTTT
TRBJ2-3	many	-	TRBV4-1	CASSQVQTSTDTQYF	TGCGCCAGCAGCCAAGTCCAGACCTCCACAGATACGCAGTATTTT
TRBJ1-2	few	-	TRBV28	CASSPRGVGTNYGYTF	TGTGCCAGCAGTCCCAGAGGGGTCGGGACTAACTATGGCTACACCTTC
TRBJ1-2	-	TRBD1	TRBV7-9	CASSQNRGQASYTF	TGTGCCAGCAGCCAAAACAGGGGGCAGGCCAGCTACACCTTC
TRBJ2-7	-	TRBD2	TRBV6-5	CASSSPGTGGGPYNEQYF	TGTGCCAGCAGTTCTCCCGGGACTGGCGGGGGGCCCTACAATGAGCAGTACTTC
TRBJ1-5	-	-	TRBV10-3	CAIGSVNQPQHF	TGTGCCATCGGATCCGTAAATCAGCCCCAGCATTTT